The clone carrying this TCR beta chain was counted many times. This entry is derived from a study of T cells in Graves' hyperthyroidism and ophthalmopathy. Authors of the study amplified TCR beta CDR3 regions from RNA transcripts. Carried out on the TCR CDR3, a first-round RT-PCR used the HTBI primer set. TCRdb ran MiXCR on the multiplex PCR reads and lists one entry per CDR3 protein. The data contain 350,000 to 400,000 distinct CDR3 sequences, about 18% of them singletons. The germline V gene has CDR1 SNHLY and CDR2 FYNNEI. V lost 6 bases to trimming and J lost 4 bases, with 15 bases between them. The CDR3 runs 14 residues.

The chain combines TRBV2 with TRBJ2-5; D may be TRBD2 (6 bases). The sequenced sample consisted of blood. This TCR derives from a woman under 30 with Graves' hyperthyroidism. The DNA for the CDR3 is TGTGCCAGCAGCCCCGGGGGAGGTGGAGAGACCCAGTACTTC. It encodes CASSPGGGGETQYF.